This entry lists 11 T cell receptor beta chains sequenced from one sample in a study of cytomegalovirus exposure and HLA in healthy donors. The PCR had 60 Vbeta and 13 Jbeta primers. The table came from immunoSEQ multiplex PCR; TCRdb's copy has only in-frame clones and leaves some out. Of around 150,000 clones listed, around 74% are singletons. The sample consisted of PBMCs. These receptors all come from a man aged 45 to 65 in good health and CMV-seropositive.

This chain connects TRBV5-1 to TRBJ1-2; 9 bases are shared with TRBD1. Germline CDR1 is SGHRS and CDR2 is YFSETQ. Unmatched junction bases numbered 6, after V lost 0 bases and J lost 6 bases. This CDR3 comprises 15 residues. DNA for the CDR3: TGCGCCAGCAGCTTGGGGGACAGGGCCGGAGATGGCTACACCTTC. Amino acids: CASSLGDRAGDGYTF.

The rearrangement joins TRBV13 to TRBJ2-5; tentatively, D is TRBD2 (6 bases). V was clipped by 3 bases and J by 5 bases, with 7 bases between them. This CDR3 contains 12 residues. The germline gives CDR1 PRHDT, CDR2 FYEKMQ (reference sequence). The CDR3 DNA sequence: TGTGCCAGCAGCTTCCGGGAGGAGACCCAGTACTTC. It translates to CASSFREETQYF.

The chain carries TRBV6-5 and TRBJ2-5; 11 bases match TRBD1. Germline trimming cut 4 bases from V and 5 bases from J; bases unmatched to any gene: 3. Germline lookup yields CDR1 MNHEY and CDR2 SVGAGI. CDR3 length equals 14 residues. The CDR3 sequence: CASSWTGGRETQYF. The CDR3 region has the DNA TGTGCCAGCAGTTGGACAGGGGGCAGGGAGACCCAGTACTTC.

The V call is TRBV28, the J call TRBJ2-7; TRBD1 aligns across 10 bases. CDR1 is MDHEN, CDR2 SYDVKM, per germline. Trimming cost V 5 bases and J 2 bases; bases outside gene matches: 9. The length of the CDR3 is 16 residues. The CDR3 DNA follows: TGTGCCAGCAGTCCCCCAGGGACAGGGGAACCCTACGAGCAGTACTTC. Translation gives CASSPPGTGEPYEQYF. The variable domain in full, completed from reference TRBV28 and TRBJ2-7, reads DVKVTQSSRYLVKRTGEKVFLECVQDMDHENMFWYRQDPGLGLRLIYFSYDVKMKEKGDIPEGYSVSREKKERFSLILESASTNQTSMYLCASSPPGTGEPYEQYFGPGTRLTVT.

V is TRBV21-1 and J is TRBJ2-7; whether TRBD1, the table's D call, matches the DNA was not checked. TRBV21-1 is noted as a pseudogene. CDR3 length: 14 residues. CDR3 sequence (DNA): TGTGCCAGCAGCAAAGTTGGCCAGGCCTACGAGCAGTACTTC. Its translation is CASSKVGQAYEQYF.

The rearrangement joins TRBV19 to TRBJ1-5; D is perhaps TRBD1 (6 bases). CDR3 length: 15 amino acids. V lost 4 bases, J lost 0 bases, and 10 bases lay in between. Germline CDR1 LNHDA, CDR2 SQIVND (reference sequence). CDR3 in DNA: TGTGCCAGTAGTAGGACAGCTTATAGCAATCAGCCCCAGCATTTT. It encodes CASSRTAYSNQPQHF.

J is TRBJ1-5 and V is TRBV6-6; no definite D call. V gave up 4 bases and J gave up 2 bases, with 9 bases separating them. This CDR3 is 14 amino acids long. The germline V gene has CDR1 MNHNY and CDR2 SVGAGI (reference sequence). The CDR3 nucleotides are TGTGCCAGCAGTTTGACATCAGGCAATCAGCCCCAGCATTTT. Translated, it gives CASSLTSGNQPQHF.

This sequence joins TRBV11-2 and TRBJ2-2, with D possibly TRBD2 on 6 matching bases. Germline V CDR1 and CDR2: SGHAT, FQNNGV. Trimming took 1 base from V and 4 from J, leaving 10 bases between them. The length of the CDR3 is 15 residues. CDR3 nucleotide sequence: TGTGCCAGCAGCTTAGGGCTAGCGTTCACCGGGGAGCTGTTTTTT. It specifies CASSLGLAFTGELFF.

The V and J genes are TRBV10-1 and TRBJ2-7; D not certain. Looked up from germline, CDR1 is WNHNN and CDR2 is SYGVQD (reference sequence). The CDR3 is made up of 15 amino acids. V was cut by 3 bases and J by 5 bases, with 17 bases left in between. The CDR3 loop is CASSDQDSWSDEQYF. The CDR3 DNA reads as TGCGCCAGCAGTGATCAGGATTCGTGGTCCGACGAGCAGTACTTC.

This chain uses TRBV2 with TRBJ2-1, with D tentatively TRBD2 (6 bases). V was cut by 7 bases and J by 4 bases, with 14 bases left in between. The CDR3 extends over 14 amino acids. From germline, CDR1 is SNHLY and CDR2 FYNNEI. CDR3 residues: CASTAGSNYNEQFF. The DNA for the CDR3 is TGTGCCAGCACTGCGGGATCGAATTACAATGAGCAGTTCTTC. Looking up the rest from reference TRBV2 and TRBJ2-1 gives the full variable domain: EPEVTQTPSHQVTQMGQEVILRCVPISNHLYFYWYRQILGQKVEFLVSFYNNEISEKSEIFDDQFSVERPDGSNFTLKIRSTKLEDSAMYFCASTAGSNYNEQFFGPGTRLTVL.

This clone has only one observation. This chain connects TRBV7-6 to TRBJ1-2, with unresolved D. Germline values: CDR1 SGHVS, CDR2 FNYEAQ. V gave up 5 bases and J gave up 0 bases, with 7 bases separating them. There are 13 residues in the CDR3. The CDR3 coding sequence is TGTGCCAGCAGCCGAGCTTCTAACTATGGCTACACCTTC. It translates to CASSRASNYGYTF.